This record concerns one TCR beta chain sequence. Its antigen is not identified. From germline, CDR1 is MNHEY and CDR2 SVGAGI. This CDR3 spans 15 amino acids. With 11 bases clipped from V and 10 bases from J, the junction kept 23 bases outside the gene matches. The entry originates in a study of tumor and adjacent non-tumor tissue in lung cancer. Study-level background: Some 3.9 million productive TCRbeta reads were obtained per sample on average.

The study, taken as a whole, reports: Higher tumor TCR diversity was associated with shorter survival.

A modified ARM-PCR protocol with three rounds of nested PCR amplified TCRbeta. TCRdb itself ran the multiplex PCR reads through MiXCR, one entry per CDR3 protein. The sample comprises tens of thousands of distinct CDR3 sequences, around 76% of which are singletons, and around 43% rests with the top ten. This sample's RNA came from whole unsorted tissue. More than 3 cm separated this lung sample from the edge of the tumor. The sequencing sample was made of distant non-tumor lung tissue. The J gene is TRBJ2-7, the V gene TRBV6-5, with TRBD2 matching over 7 bases. The clonotype originates from a man between 65 and 80 years old with non-small cell lung cancer. The CDR3 protein is CAVGRRLAGSYGQYF. For the CDR3, the DNA is TGTGCCGTAGGAAGGAGACTAGCAGGTTCTTACGGACAGTACTTC.